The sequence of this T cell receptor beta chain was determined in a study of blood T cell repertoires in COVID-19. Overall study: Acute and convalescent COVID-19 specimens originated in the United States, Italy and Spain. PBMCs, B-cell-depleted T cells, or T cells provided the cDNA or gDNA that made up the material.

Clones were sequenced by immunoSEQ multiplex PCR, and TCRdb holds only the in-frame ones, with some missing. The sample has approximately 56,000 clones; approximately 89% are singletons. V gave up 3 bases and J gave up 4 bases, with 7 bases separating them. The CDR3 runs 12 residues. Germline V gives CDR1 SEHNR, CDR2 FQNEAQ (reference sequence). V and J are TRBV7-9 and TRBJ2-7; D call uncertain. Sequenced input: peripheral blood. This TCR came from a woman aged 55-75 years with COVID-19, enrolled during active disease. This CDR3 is CASSLYLYEQYF. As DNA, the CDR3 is TGTGCCAGCAGCTTGTACTTGTACGAGCAGTACTTC.